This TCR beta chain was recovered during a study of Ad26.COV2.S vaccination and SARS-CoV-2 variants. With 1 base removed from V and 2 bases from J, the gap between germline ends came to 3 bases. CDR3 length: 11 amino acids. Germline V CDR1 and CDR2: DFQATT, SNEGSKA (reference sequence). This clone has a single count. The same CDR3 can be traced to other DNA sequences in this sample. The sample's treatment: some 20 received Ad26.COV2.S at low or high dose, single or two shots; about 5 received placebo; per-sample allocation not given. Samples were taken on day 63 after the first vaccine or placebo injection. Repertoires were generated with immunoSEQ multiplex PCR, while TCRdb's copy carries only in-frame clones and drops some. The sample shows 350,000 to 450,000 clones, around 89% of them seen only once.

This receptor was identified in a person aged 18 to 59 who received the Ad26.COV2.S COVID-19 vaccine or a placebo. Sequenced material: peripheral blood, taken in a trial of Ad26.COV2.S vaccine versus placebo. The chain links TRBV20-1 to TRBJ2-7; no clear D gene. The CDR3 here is CSARAAYEQYF. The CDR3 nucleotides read TGCAGTGCTAGAGCCGCCTACGAGCAGTACTTC.